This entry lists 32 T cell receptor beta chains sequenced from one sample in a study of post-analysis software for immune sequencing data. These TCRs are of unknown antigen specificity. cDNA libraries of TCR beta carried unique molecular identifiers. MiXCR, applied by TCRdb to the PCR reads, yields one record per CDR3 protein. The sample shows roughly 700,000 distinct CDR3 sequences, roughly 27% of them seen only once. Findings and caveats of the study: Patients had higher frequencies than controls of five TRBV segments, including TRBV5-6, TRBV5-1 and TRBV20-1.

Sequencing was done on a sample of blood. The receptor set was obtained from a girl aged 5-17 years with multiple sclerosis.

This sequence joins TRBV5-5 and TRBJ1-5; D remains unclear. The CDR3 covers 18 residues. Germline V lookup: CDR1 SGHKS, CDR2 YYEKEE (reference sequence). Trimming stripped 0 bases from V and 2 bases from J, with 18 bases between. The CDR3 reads CASSLGVVQGIRNQPQHF. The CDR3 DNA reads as TGTGCCAGCAGCTTGGGTGTGGTCCAAGGGATACGCAATCAGCCCCAGCATTTT.

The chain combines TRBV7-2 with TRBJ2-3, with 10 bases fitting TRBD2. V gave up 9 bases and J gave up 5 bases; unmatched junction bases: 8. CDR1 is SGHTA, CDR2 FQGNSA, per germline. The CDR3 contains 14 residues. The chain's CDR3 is CASKREGRVDTQYF. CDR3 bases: TGTGCCAGTAAGCGGGAGGGCCGGGTAGATACGCAGTATTTT.

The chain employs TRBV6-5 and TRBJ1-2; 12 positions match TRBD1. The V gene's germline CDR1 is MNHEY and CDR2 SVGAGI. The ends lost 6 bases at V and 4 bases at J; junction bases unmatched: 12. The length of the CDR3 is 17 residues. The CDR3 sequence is CASSYGTGGAGGYGYTF. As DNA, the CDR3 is TGTGCCAGCAGCTACGGGACAGGGGGCGCGGGAGGCTATGGCTACACCTTC.

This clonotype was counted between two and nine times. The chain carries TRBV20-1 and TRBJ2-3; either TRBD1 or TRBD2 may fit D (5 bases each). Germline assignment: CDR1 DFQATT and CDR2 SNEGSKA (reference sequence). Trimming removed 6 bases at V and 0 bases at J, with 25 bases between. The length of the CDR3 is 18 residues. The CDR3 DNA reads TGCAGTGCCACCATTCTTGGGGCGGGCCAACCTAGCACAGATACGCAGTATTTT. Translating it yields CSATILGAGQPSTDTQYF.

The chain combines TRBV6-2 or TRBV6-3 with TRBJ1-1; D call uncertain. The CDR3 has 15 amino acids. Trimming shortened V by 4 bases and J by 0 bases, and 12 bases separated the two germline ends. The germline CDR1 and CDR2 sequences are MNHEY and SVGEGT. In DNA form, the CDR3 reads TGTGCCAGCAGTTGGGAGTTCGGAATGAACACTGAAGCTTTCTTT. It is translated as CASSWEFGMNTEAFF.

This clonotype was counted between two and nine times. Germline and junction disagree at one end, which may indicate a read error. The CDR3 bases are TGCAGCGCTAGAGGGGAAACGGGGGATACGCAGTATTTT. Translating gives CSARGETGDTQYF. The chain links TRBV20-1 to TRBJ2-3, with D perhaps being TRBD1 or TRBD2 (5 bases each). In germline, CDR1 is DFQATT, CDR2 SNEGSKA (reference sequence). CDR3 length equals 13 residues.

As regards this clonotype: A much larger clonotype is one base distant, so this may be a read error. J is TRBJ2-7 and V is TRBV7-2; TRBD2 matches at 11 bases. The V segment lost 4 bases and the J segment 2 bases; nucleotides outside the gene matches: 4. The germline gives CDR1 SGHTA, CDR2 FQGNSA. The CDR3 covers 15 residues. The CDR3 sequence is CASSWGTSGPYEQYF. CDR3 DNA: TGTGCCAGCAGCTGGGGGACTAGCGGACCCTACGAGCAGTACTTC.

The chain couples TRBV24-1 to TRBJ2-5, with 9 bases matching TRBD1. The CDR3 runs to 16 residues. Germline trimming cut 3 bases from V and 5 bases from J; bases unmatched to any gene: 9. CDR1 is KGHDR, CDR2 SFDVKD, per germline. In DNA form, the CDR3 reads TGTGCCACCAGTGATATCGGGACAGGGATTGGGGAGACCCAGTACTTC. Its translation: CATSDIGTGIGETQYF.

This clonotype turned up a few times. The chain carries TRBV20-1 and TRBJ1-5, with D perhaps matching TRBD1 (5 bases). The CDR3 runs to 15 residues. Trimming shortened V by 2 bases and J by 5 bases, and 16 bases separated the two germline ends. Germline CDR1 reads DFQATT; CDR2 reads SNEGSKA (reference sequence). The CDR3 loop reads CSARPRDRMYQPQHF. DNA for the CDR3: TGCAGTGCTAGACCTCGGGACCGCATGTATCAGCCCCAGCATTTT.

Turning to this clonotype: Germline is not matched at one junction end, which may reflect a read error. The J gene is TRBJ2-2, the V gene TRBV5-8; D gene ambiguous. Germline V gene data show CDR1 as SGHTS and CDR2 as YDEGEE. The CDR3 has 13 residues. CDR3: CASRRKNTGELFF. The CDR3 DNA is TGTGCTAGCAGGCGGAAGAACACCGGGGAGCTGTTTTTT.

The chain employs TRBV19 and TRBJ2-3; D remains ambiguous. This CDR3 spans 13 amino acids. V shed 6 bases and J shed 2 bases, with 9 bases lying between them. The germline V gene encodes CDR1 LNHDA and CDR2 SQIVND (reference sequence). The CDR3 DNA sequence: TGTGCCAGTAGGGAACTATTCACAGATACGCAGTATTTT. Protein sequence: CASRELFTDTQYF. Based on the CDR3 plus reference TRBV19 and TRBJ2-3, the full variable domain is DGGITQSPKYLFRKEGQNVTLSCEQNLNHDAMYWYRQDPGQGLRLIYYSQIVNDFQKGDIAEGYSVSREKKESFPLTVTSAQKNPTAFYLCASRELFTDTQYFGPGTRLTVL.

CDR3 protein: CSASLATQGGDTQYF. The CDR3 nucleotides read TGCAGTGCTAGTCTCGCAACCCAGGGAGGGGATACGCAGTATTTT. The V and J genes are TRBV20-1 and TRBJ2-3; 7 bases agree with TRBD2. The CDR3 runs to 15 residues. Germline CDR1 reads DFQATT; CDR2 reads SNEGSKA (reference sequence). V was clipped by 3 bases and J by 6 bases; unmatched bases: 12.

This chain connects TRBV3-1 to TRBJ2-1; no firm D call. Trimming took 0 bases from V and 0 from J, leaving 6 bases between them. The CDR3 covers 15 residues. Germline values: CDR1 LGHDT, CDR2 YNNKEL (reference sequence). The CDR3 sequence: CASSQDWVSYNEQFF. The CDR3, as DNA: TGTGCCAGCAGCCAAGATTGGGTCTCCTACAATGAGCAGTTCTTC.

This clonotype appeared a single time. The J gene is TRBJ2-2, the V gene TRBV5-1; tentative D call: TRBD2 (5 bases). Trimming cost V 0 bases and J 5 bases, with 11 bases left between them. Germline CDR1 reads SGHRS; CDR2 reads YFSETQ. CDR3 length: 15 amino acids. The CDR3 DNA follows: TGCGCCAGCAGCTTGGCCGGGGATGGGACCGGGGAGCTGTTTTTT. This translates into CASSLAGDGTGELFF.

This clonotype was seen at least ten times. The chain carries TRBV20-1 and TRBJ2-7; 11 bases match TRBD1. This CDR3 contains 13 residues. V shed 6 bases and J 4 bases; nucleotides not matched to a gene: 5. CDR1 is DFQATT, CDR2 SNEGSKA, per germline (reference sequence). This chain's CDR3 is CSAPGTGGYEQYF. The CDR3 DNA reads TGCAGTGCGCCCGGGACAGGGGGTTACGAGCAGTACTTC.

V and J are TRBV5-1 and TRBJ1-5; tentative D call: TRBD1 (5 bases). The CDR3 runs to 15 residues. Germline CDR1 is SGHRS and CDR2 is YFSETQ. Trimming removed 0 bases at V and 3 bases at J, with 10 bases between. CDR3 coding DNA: TGCGCCAGCAGCTTGGCCCCAGGGATCAATCAGCCCCAGCATTTT. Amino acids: CASSLAPGINQPQHF.

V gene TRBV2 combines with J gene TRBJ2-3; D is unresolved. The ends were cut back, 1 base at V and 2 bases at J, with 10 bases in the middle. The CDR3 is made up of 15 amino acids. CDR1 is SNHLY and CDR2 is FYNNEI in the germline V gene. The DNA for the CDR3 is TGTGCCAGCAGTGAAGAGTCTTCTTACACAGATACGCAGTATTTT. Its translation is CASSEESSYTDTQYF.

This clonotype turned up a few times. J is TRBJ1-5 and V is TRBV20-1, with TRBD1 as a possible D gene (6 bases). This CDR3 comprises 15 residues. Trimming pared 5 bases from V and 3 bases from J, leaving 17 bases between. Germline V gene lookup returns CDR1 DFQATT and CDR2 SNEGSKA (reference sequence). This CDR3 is CSAPRVGQYNQPQHF. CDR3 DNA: TGCAGTGCTCCCCGGGTTGGACAGTACAATCAGCCCCAGCATTTT.

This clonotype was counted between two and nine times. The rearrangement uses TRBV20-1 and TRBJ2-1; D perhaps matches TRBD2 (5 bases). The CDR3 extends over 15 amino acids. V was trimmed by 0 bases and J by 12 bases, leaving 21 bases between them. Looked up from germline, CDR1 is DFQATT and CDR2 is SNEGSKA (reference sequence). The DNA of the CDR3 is TGCAGTGCTAGAGACCCTTCCAAGCGTGCCGGAGGGCAGTTCTTC. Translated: CSARDPSKRAGGQFF.

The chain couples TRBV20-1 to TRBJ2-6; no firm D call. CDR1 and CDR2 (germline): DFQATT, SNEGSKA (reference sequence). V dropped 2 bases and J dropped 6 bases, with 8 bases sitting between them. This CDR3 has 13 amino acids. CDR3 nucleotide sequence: TGCAGTGCTAGAAACCCAGCGGCCAACGTCCTGACTTTC. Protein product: CSARNPAANVLTF.

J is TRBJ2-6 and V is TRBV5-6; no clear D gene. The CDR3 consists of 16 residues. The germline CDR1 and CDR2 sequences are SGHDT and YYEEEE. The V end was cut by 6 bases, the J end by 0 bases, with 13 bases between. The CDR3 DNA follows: TGTGCCAGCACCCCCTATAGGGACTCTGGGGCCAACGTCCTGACTTTC. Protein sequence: CASTPYRDSGANVLTF. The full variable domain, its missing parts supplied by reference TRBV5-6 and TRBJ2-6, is DAGVTQSPTHLIKTRGQQVTLRCSPKSGHDTVSWYQQALGQGPQFIFQYYEEEERQRGNFPDRFSGHQFPNYSSELNVNALLLGDSALYLCASTPYRDSGANVLTFGAGSRLTVL.

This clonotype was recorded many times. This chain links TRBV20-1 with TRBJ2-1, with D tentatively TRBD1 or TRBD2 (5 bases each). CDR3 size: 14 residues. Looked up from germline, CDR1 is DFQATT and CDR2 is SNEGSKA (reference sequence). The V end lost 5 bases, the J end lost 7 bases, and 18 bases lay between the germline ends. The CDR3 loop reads CSAPPGTHNNEQFF. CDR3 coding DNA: TGCAGTGCTCCGCCCGGGACGCATAATAATGAGCAGTTCTTC.

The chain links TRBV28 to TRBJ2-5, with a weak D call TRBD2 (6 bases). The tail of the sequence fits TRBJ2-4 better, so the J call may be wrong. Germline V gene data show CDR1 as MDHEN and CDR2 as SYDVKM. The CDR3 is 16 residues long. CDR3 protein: CASSLVGGRAKNIQYF. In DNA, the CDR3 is TGTGCCAGCAGTTTGGTTGGGGGGAGGGCCAAAAACATTCAGTACTTC.

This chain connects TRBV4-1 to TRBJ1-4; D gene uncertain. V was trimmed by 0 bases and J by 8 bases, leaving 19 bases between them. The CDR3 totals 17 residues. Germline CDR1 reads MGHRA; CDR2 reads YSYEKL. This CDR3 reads CASSQDRRGFMEEKLFF. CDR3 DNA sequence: TGCGCCAGCAGCCAAGATCGTCGGGGATTTATGGAAGAAAAACTGTTTTTT.

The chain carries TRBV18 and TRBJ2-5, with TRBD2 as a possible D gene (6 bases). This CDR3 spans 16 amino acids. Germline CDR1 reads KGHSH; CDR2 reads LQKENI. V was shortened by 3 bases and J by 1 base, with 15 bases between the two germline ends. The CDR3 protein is CASSPVLAEFQETQYF. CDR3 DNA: TGTGCCAGCTCACCGGTATTAGCGGAGTTCCAAGAGACCCAGTACTTC.

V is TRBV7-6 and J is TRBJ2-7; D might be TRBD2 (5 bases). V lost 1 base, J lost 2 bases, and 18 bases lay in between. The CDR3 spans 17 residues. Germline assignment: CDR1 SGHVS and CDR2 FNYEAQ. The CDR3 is CASSLVGGRGDTYEQYF. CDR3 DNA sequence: TGTGCCAGCAGCTTAGTAGGAGGCCGGGGAGATACCTACGAGCAGTACTTC.

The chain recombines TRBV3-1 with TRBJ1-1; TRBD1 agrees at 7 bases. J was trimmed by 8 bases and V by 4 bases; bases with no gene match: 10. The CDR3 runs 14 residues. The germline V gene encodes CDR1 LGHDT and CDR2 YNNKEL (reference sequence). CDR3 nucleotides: TGTGCCAGCAGCCGGCGACAGGGCAGAGACGAAGCTTTCTTT. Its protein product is CASSRRQGRDEAFF.

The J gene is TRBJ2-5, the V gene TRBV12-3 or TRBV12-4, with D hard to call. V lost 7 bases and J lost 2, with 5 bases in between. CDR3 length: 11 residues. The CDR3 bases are TGTGCCAGCACCGGGCAAGAGACCCAGTACTTC. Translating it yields CASTGQETQYF.

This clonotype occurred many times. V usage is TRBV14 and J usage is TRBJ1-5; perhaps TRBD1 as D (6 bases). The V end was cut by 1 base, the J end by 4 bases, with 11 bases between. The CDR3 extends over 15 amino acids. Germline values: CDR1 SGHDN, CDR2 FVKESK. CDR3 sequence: CASSQGQGRNQPQHF. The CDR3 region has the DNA TGTGCCAGCAGCCAAGGGCAGGGGCGAAATCAGCCCCAGCATTTT.

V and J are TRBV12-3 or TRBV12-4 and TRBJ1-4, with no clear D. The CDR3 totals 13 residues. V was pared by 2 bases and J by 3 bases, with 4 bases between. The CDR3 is CASSLWSNEKLFF. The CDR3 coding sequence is TGTGCCAGCAGTTTATGGTCTAATGAAAAACTGTTTTTT.

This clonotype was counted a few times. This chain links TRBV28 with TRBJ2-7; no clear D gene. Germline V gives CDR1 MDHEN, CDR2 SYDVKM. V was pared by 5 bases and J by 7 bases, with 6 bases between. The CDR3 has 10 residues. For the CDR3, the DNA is TGTGCCAGCAGTCACCTGGAGCAGTACTTC. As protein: CASSHLEQYF.

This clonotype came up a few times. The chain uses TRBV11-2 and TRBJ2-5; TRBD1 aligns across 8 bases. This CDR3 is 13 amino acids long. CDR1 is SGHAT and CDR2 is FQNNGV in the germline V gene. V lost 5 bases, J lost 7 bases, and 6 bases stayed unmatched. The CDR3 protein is CASSAQQGVTQYF. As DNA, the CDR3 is TGTGCCAGCAGCGCGCAACAGGGGGTGACCCAGTACTTC. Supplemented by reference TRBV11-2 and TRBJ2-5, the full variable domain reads EAGVAQSPRYKIIEKRQSVAFWCNPISGHATLYWYQQILGQGPKLLIQFQNNGVVDDSQLPKDRFSAERLKGVDSTLKIQPAKLEDSAVYLCASSAQQGVTQYFGPGTRLLVL.